This is a list of T cell receptor beta chains from one sample in a study of blood T cell repertoires in COVID-19. Sequencing used immunoSEQ multiplex PCR; TCRdb keeps in-frame clones, though not all of them. Of approximately 110,000 clones listed, around 81% were seen once; the top ten hold 4% to 5.5%. The specimen was peripheral blood. All receptors come from a human donor in a cohort sampled during active or convalescent COVID-19. Each CDR3 is given without its conserved first and last residue.

TRBV7-8,ASSRSGGTRLPDTQY
TRBV27,ASSWSVTTEAF
TRBV2,ASSAPDSYGYT
TRBV6-5,ASSYRGSRNNEQF
TRBV4-1,ASSLRGGLETQY
TRBV19,ASSSRRSLRYNEQF
TRBV5-1,ASSLQDNTEAF
TRBV6-5,ASSDRVRDETQY
TRBV28,ASSPDQGARETQY
TRBV6-6,ASSYRGTGGYGYT
TRBV13,ASSLEVPSRLAGGLDEQF
TRBV12-2,ASRLVKAEAYEQY
TRBV3-1/TRBV3-2,ASSQDPPDRGGELF
TRBV2,ASSEALRSDTQY
TRBV28,ASSGGVSGRAREQF
TRBV7-2,ASSLGGTRSTGELF
TRBV27,ASSFKAGALGNTGELF
TRBV13,ASSLVGLAAYNEQF
TRBV7-9,ASSLEGAELF
TRBV4-3,ASSQEFPLGRTGELF
TRBV5-4,ASSLGGRAYNEQF
TRBV28,ASSLRDSFCT